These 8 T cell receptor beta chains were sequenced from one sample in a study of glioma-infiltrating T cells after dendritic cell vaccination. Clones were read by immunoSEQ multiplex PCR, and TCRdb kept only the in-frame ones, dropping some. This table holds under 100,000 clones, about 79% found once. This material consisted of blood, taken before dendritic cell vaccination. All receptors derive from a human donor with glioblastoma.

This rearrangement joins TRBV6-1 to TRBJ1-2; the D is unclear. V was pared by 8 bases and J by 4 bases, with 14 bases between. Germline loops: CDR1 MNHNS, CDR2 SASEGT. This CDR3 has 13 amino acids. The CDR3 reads CASPRVHGYGYTF. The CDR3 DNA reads TGTGCCAGCCCTCGGGTCCACGGCTATGGCTACACCTTC.

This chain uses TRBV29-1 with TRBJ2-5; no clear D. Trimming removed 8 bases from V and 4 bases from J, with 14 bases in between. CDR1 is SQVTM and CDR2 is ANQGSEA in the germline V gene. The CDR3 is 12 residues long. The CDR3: CSTSRSLETQYF. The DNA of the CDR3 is TGCAGCACCTCAAGGAGCCTAGAGACCCAGTACTTC.

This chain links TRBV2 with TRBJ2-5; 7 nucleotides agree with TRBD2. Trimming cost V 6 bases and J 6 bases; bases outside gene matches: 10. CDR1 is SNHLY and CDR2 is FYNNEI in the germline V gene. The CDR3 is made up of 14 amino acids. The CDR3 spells CASRLRTSKQTQYF. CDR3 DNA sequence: TGTGCCAGCAGGCTTCGGACTAGTAAGCAGACCCAGTACTTC. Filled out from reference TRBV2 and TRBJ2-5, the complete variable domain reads EPEVTQTPSHQVTQMGQEVILRCVPISNHLYFYWYRQILGQKVEFLVSFYNNEISEKSEIFDDQFSVERPDGSNFTLKIRSTKLEDSAMYFCASRLRTSKQTQYFGPGTRLLVL.

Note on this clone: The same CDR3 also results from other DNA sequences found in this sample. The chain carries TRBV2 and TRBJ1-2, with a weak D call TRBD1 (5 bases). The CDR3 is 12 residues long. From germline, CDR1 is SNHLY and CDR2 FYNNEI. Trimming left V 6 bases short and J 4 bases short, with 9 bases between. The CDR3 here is CASSRDSYGYTF. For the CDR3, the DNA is TGTGCCAGCAGCAGGGACTCCTATGGCTACACCTTC.

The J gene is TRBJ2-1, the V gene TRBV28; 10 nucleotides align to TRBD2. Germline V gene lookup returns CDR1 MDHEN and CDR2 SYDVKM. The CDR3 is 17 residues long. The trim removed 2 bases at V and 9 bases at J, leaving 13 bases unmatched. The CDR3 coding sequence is TGTGCCAGCAGTTTAACCCTCTCTAGCGGGAGAGAGTGTGAGCAGTTCTTC. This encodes CASSLTLSSGRECEQFF.

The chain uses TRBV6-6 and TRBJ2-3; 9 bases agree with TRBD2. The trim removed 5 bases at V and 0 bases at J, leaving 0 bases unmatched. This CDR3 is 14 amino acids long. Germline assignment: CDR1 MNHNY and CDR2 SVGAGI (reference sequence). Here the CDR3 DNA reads TGTGCCAGCAGTACTAGCGGGAGCACAGATACGCAGTATTTT. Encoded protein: CASSTSGSTDTQYF.

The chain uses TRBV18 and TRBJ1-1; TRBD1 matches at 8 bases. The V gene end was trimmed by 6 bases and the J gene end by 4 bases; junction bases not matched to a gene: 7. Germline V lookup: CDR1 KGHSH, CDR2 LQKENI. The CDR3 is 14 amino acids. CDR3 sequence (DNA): TGTGCCAGCTCCCCCGGACAGGGCTTCACTGAAGCTTTCTTT. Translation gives CASSPGQGFTEAFF.

The CDR3: CAWTSGGAGETQYF. CDR3 bases: TGTGCCTGGACTAGCGGGGGGGCGGGAGAGACCCAGTACTTC. The chain recombines TRBV30 with TRBJ2-5, with 12 bases fitting TRBD2. J gave up 4 bases and V 4 bases, and 4 bases lay outside the gene matches. Germline V lookup: CDR1 GTSNPN, CDR2 SVGIG (reference sequence). The CDR3 sequence is 14 residues long.